This T cell receptor (beta chain) was captured in a study of CD8 T cells in Susac syndrome. After extraction with the RNeasy kit, roughly 0.5 to 1 ug of the RNA was reverse transcribed using random hexamers. TCRdb analysed the immunoSEQ multiplex PCR reads with MiXCR anew, one entry per CDR3 protein. The repertoire holds roughly 120,000 distinct CDR3 sequences, with around 92% as singletons. The specimen was CD4+ T cells from PBMCs. This clonotype was sampled from a human donor with multiple sclerosis.

CDR3 sequence reads: CASSLGIAGTGVAGELFF. In DNA, the CDR3 is TGTGCCAGCAGCTTGGGTATTGCCGGGACAGGGGTGGCCGGGGAGCTGTTTTTT. V is TRBV7-7 and J is TRBJ2-2; 10 bases line up with TRBD1. The germline CDR1 and CDR2 sequences are SSHAT and FNYEAQ (reference sequence). The CDR3 sequence is 18 residues long. The trim removed 3 bases at V and 6 bases at J, leaving 13 bases unmatched.